The rows below give T cell receptor beta chains drawn from one sample of a study of pediatric ulcerative colitis. Sequencing used immunoSEQ multiplex PCR; TCRdb keeps in-frame clones, though not all of them. The data hold roughly 70,000 clones, with less than 90% observed a single time. The sample taken for sequencing was blood. The source of these receptors is a boy younger than 18 with severe ulcerative colitis. Both conserved end residues are part of each CDR3. The order of the fields is clone size, J gene, V gene, D gene, CDR3 DNA, CDR3 protein. The D gene is left open where the match is weak. Part of the rows lack a size; the others show once, few, many or a class for expanded clones.

>NA|TRBJ1-1|TRBV4-2|NA
TGTGCCAGCAGCCAAGGTGTTGTGGGCTATCTCAACACTGAAGCTTTCTTT
CASSQGVVGYLNTEAFF
>few|TRBJ1-5|TRBV7-2|NA
TGTGCCAGCAGCCCACAAAGGGGCCAGCCCCAGCATTTT
CASSPQRGQPQHF
>once|TRBJ1-2|TRBV30|NA
TGTGCCTGGAGTGGTTTTTCCGCCGGTCACTATGGCTACACCTTC
CAWSGFSAGHYGYTF
>NA|TRBJ2-1|TRBV7-9|NA
TGTGCCAGCAGCTTAGCGAATGTGGATAATGAGCAGTTCTTC
CASSLANVDNEQFF
>few|TRBJ1-1|TRBV11-2|NA
TGTGCCAGCAGCTTCGGAGGCACTGAAGCTTTCTTT
CASSFGGTEAFF
>once|TRBJ1-2|TRBV10-2|NA
TGCGCCAGCAGTGAGGGAGGGGGGGTCGGCTACACCTTC
CASSEGGGVGYTF
>NA|TRBJ2-3|TRBV2|TRBD2
TGTGCCAGCAGTCCTAGCGGGAGTGCGGATACGCAGTATTTT
CASSPSGSADTQYF
>NA|TRBJ2-3|TRBV6-4|TRBD1
TGTGCCAGCAATACACAGGGGGATAGCACAGATACGCAGTATTTT
CASNTQGDSTDTQYF
>NA|TRBJ2-3|TRBV5-1|NA
TGTGCCAGCAGCTGGGGAGGTATCACAGATACGCAGTATTTT
CASSWGGITDTQYF
>NA|TRBJ2-5|TRBV20-1|NA
TGCAGTGCCTCATTCGAGACCCAGTACTTC
CSASFETQYF
>NA|TRBJ2-3|TRBV18|NA
TGTGCCAGCTCACCGTCCCCAGGGGTTGGGACAGATACGCAGTATTTT
CASSPSPGVGTDTQYF
>NA|TRBJ1-1|TRBV27|NA
TGTGCCAGCAGTTTATTAGGGGACACTGAAGCTTTCTTT
CASSLLGDTEAFF
>NA|TRBJ1-1|TRBV6-6|NA
TGTGCCAGCAGCCTTGCGGTCTCGGACACTGAAGCTTTCTTT
CASSLAVSDTEAFF
>NA|TRBJ2-7|TRBV4-1|NA
TGCGCCAGCAGCCAGATCTTGACGGACCCCCCCTACGAGCAGTACTTC
CASSQILTDPPYEQYF
>NA|TRBJ2-5|TRBV19|TRBD2
TGTGCCAGTAGCCCGGGGGGGGGCCGGGAGACCCAGTACTTC
CASSPGGGRETQYF
>NA|TRBJ2-5|TRBV15|NA
TGTGCCACCAGCACCCGCAGCGGGGAGACCCAGTACTTC
CATSTRSGETQYF
>NA|TRBJ2-6|TRBV6-1|NA
TGTGCCAGCAGCTGGGAATCTGGGGCCAACGTCCTGACTTTC
CASSWESGANVLTF
>few|TRBJ1-1|TRBV6-1|NA
TGTGCCAGCAGCGGGGTCGGGACCGAAGCTTTCTTT
CASSGVGTEAFF
>NA|TRBJ2-7|TRBV6-5|TRBD2
TGTGCCAGCGGGAGCGGGAACCGTCGCGAGCAGTACTTC
CASGSGNRREQYF
>once|TRBJ2-3|TRBV2|NA
TGTGCCAGGACTAGACCACCGAGCACAGATACGCAGTATTTT
CARTRPPSTDTQYF
>NA|TRBJ2-3|TRBV5-1|NA
TGCGCCAGCAGCTTGGCTCTAATAGCTTCAGATACGCAGTATTTT
CASSLALIASDTQYF
>NA|TRBJ1-2|TRBV19|TRBD1
TGTGCCAGTAGTCTAACAGGGGTTGATGGCTACACCTTC
CASSLTGVDGYTF
>NA|TRBJ2-1|TRBV13|NA
TGTGCCAGCATGCTATCGGGCTACAATGAGCAGTTCTTC
CASMLSGYNEQFF
>NA|TRBJ2-5|TRBV15|TRBD1
TGTGCCACCAGCTGGACCCTGGGGGGACAGGTAGACTTC
CATSWTLGGQVDF
>NA|TRBJ2-1|TRBV19|TRBD2
TGTGCCAGTAGTATAGCACTAGCGGGCTACAATGAGCAGTTCTTC
CASSIALAGYNEQFF
>NA|TRBJ1-2|TRBV6-1|NA
TGTGCCAGCAGTGAAAAGAACTATGGCTACACCTTC
CASSEKNYGYTF
>NA|TRBJ2-5|TRBV11-2|NA
TGTGCCAGCAGGATAGCCCTACAAGAGACCCAGTACTTC
CASRIALQETQYF
>NA|TRBJ1-3|TRBV30|NA
TGTGCCTGGAGGGACTGGGACACCTCTGGAAACACCATATATTTT
CAWRDWDTSGNTIYF
>few|TRBJ1-5|TRBV2|NA
TGTGCCAGCGAGAGCAGGCTGGGTGGGCAGCCCCAGCATTTT
CASESRLGGQPQHF
>NA|TRBJ2-1|TRBV30|TRBD2
TGTGCCTGGAGCCCTTCAACCCGCGGCCTAGCGGGAGGCCATGAGCAGTTCTTC
CAWSPSTRGLAGGHEQFF
>few|TRBJ2-7|TRBV27|NA
TGTGCCAGCAGTCCGCTGGGGGCCTACGAGCAGTACTTC
CASSPLGAYEQYF
>NA|TRBJ2-2|TRBV5-1|TRBD2
TGCGCCAGCAGCTTAGGGTCAGGGACTACCGAGGAGCTGTTTTTT
CASSLGSGTTEELFF
>NA|TRBJ1-1|TRBV6-6|NA
TGTGCCAGCACCATAGGGGGGCTGAACACTGAAGCTTTCTTT
CASTIGGLNTEAFF
>NA|TRBJ2-1|TRBV19|NA
TGTGCCAGTAGTAGTCGAACAGTTAGCTCCTACAATGAGCAGTTCTTC
CASSSRTVSSYNEQFF
>NA|TRBJ1-4|TRBV5-4|NA
TGTGCCAGCAGCCCGTACTCAAAGGGAACTAATGAAAAACTGTTTTTT
CASSPYSKGTNEKLFF
>NA|TRBJ2-2|TRBV5-1|NA
TGCGCCAGCAGCTTGGTTTTTCAGGCAACGGAGCTGTTTTTT
CASSLVFQATELFF
>NA|TRBJ2-7|TRBV15|NA
TGTGCCACCAGCAGAGTCCGGGGGACGGCGGCAGAGCAGTACTTC
CATSRVRGTAAEQYF
>NA|TRBJ2-1|TRBV10-1|TRBD2
TGCGCCAGCAGTGAGTCTCAAGCGGGAGGTGTGTACAATGAGCAGTTCTTC
CASSESQAGGVYNEQFF
>few|TRBJ1-1|TRBV19|NA
TGTGCCAGTATTCCCAACCAGAACACTGAAGCTTTCTTT
CASIPNQNTEAFF
>NA|TRBJ2-3|TRBV6-5|NA
TGTGCCAGCAGTTACGGGTCGGAGGGAGGTGGTACGCAGTATTTT
CASSYGSEGGGTQYF
>few|TRBJ2-7|TRBV7-6|NA
TGTGCCAGCAGCTTAGTAGCGGCCTACGAGCAGTACTTC
CASSLVAAYEQYF
>NA|TRBJ2-3|TRBV19|NA
TGTGCCAGTAGTCGGATAGACACAGATACGCAGTATTTT
CASSRIDTDTQYF
>NA|TRBJ2-2|TRBV29-1|NA
TGCAGCGTTGATGCTCAGAACACCGGGGAGCTGTTTTTT
CSVDAQNTGELFF
>NA|TRBJ2-7|TRBV9|TRBD1
TGTGCCAGCAGCGTAGGACAGGGCAGCGAGCAGTACTTC
CASSVGQGSEQYF
>NA|TRBJ2-1|TRBV2|TRBD2
TGTGCCAGCAAGCGGGAGGGCGCCTACAATGAGCAGTTCTTC
CASKREGAYNEQFF
>NA|TRBJ2-5|TRBV5-1|NA
TGCGCCAGCACCTCTGAAGAGACCCAGTACTTC
CASTSEETQYF
>NA|TRBJ2-7|TRBV7-9|TRBD1
TGTGCCAGCAGCTCGGGACAGGGTCCCTACGAGCAGTACTTC
CASSSGQGPYEQYF
>NA|TRBJ2-1|TRBV27|TRBD2
TGTGCCAGCAGTTCCCGGGCCCAGAGGGAGGGCCATGAGCAGTTCTTC
CASSSRAQREGHEQFF
>NA|TRBJ2-2|TRBV19|NA
TGTGCCAGTAGTACGAGGACCCCGAACACCGGGGAGCTGTTTTTT
CASSTRTPNTGELFF
>NA|TRBJ2-3|TRBV15|NA
TGTGCCACCAGCAGCCAAGAGGCGTTCGCAGATACGCAGTATTTT
CATSSQEAFADTQYF
>NA|TRBJ2-4|TRBV19|NA
TGTGCCAGTAGTATAGAGGCCAAAAACATTCAGTACTTC
CASSIEAKNIQYF
>NA|TRBJ2-7|TRBV29-1|NA
TGCAGCGCAAGTAGCGGCACCTCCTACGAGCAGTACTTC
CSASSGTSYEQYF
>NA|TRBJ2-7|TRBV5-1|NA
TGCGCCAGTCGCAAAATCCGGGACTTGCACTACGAGCAGTACTTC
CASRKIRDLHYEQYF
>NA|TRBJ2-7|TRBV20-1|NA
TGCAGTGCCACCCCGGGGTACGAGCAGTACTTC
CSATPGYEQYF
>NA|TRBJ2-7|TRBV19|NA
TGTGCCAGTAGCGAGTCCGGGACATACGTCTACGAGCAGTACTTC
CASSESGTYVYEQYF
>NA|TRBJ1-1|TRBV7-9|NA
TGTGCCAGCAGCTTAGTAGAAACAGGGAAGGCTTTCTTT
CASSLVETGKAFF
>once|TRBJ2-7|TRBV5-6|TRBD2
TGTGCCAGCAGCTCAGCCGGTTTAGCGGGAGGGACCTACGAGCAGTACTTC
CASSSAGLAGGTYEQYF
>NA|TRBJ2-7|TRBV18|TRBD2
TGTGCCAGCTCAACAGAAGGACTAGGGTACGAGCAGTACTTC
CASSTEGLGYEQYF
>NA|TRBJ1-2|TRBV7-9|NA
TGTGCCAGCAGCCTACTATCGAGTTCCCGTAACTATGGCTACACCTTC
CASSLLSSSRNYGYTF